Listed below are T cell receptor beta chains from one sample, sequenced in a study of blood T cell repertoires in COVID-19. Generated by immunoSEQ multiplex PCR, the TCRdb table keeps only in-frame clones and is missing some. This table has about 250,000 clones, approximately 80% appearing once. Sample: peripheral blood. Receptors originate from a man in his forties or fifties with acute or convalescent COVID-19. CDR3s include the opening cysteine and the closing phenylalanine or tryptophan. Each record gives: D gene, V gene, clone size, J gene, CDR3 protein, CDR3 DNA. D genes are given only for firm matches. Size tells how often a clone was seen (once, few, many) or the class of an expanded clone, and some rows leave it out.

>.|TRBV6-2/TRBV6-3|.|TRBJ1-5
CASSYYIRGQPQHF
TGTGCCAGCAGTTATTATATTAGAGGTCAGCCCCAGCATTTT
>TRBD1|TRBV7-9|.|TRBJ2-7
CASSPGTGVYEQYF
TGTGCCAGCAGCCCCGGGACAGGGGTCTACGAGCAGTACTTC
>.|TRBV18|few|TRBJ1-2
CASSPLAGAVDGYTF
TGTGCCAGCTCACCACTCGCAGGGGCCGTCGATGGCTACACCTTC
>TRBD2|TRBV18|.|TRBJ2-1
CASSPSGSRNEQFF
TGTGCCAGCTCACCCAGCGGGAGCCGCAATGAGCAGTTCTTC
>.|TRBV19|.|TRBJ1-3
CASNRDGNTIYF
TGTGCCAGTAACAGGGATGGAAACACCATATATTTT
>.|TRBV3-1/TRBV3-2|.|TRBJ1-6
CASSQTANSPLHF
TGTGCCAGCAGCCAGACAGCCAATTCACCCCTCCACTTT
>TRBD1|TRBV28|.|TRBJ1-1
CASSPWTGRNTEAFF
TGTGCCAGCAGTCCGTGGACAGGGCGAAACACTGAAGCTTTCTTT
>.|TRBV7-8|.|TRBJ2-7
CASSLAQGYEQYF
TGTGCCAGCAGCTTAGCGCAGGGATACGAGCAGTACTTC
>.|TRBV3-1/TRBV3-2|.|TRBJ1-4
CASSQGTLGNEKLFF
TGTGCCAGCAGCCAAGGGACTCTCGGTAATGAAAAACTGTTTTTT
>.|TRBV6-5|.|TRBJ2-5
CASSSPGVSQVETQYF
TGTGCCAGCAGTTCCCCGGGAGTCTCTCAGGTGGAGACCCAGTACTTC
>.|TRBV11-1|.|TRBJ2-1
CASSSLARNSNNEQFF
TGTGCCAGCAGCTCCTTAGCGCGCAACTCTAACAATGAGCAGTTCTTC
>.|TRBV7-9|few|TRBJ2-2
CASSISVTGELFF
TGTGCCAGCAGTATATCGGTCACCGGGGAGCTGTTTTTT
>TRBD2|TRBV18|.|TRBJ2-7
CASSPYLLSREAQSYEQYF
TGTGCCAGCTCACCGTATTTACTGTCGCGGGAGGCACAATCCTACGAGCAGTACTTC
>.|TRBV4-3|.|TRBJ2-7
CASSQEQGYEQYF
TGCGCCAGCAGCCAAGAACAGGGCTACGAGCAGTACTTC
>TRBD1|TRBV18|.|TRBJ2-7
CASSPRLDRSDEQYF
TGTGCCAGCTCACCGAGGCTGGACAGGTCCGACGAGCAGTACTTC
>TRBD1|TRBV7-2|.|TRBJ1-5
CASSQQGANQPQHF
TGTGCCAGCAGCCAACAGGGGGCGAATCAGCCCCAGCATTTT
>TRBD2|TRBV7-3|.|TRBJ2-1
CASRPLAGGPGEQFF
TGTGCCAGCAGGCCTCTAGCGGGAGGGCCGGGTGAGCAGTTCTTC
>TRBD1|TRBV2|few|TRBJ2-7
CASSPSRTGPEQYF
TGTGCCAGCAGCCCCAGCCGGACAGGGCCCGAGCAGTACTTC
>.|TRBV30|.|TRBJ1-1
CAWSVQMNTEAFF
TGTGCCTGGAGTGTACAGATGAACACTGAAGCTTTCTTT
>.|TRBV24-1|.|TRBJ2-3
CATSDADSSTDTQYF
TGTGCCACCAGTGATGCGGATAGTAGCACAGATACGCAGTATTTT
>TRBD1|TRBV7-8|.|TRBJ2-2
CASSLRDRGDTGELFF
TGTGCCAGCAGCCTCCGGGACAGGGGTGATACCGGGGAGCTGTTTTTT
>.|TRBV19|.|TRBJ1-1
CASSSRRVNTEAFF
TGTGCCAGTAGCTCCAGGAGGGTGAACACTGAAGCTTTCTTT
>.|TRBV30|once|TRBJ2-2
CAWTQASPTNTGELFF
TGTGCCTGGACCCAGGCTAGCCCCACAAACACCGGGGAGCTGTTTTTT
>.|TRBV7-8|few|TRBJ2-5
CASTHPGAETQYF
TGTGCCAGCACCCACCCGGGAGCAGAGACCCAGTACTTC
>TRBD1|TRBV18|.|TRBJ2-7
CASSPPDRLNEQYF
TGTGCCAGCTCACCTCCGGACAGGCTAAACGAGCAGTACTTC
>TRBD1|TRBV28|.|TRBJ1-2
CASNTAGGANDYGYTF
TGTGCCAGCAATACGGCAGGGGGCGCGAATGACTATGGCTACACCTTC
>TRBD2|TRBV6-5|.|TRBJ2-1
CASSYSGSGPYNEQFF
TGTGCCAGCAGTTATTCCGGTAGCGGGCCGTACAATGAGCAGTTCTTC
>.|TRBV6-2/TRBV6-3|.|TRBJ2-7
CASSDGGASYEQYF
TGTGCCAGCAGTGATGGAGGCGCGTCCTACGAGCAGTACTTC
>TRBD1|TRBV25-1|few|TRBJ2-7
CASSEWGTGSYEQYF
TGTGCCAGCAGTGAATGGGGGACAGGCTCCTACGAGCAGTACTTC
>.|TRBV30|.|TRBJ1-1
CAWSFNTGYTEAFF
TGTGCCTGGAGTTTCAATACAGGGTACACTGAAGCTTTCTTT
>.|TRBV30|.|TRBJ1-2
CAWGTVRGSLPPGNYGYTF
TGTGCCTGGGGGACGGTCCGGGGAAGTCTCCCCCCAGGCAACTATGGCTACACCTTC
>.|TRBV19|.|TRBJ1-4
CASSTQGSNEKLFF
TGTGCCAGTAGTACTCAGGGGTCTAATGAAAAACTGTTTTTT
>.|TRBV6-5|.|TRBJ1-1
CATNRDENTEAFF
TGTGCCACCAACAGGGATGAGAACACTGAAGCTTTCTTT
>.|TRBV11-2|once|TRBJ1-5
CASSPTSQGPQHF
TGTGCCAGCAGCCCAACCTCTCAGGGGCCCCAGCATTTT
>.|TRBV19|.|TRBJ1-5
CASSPSLVDRTSQPQHF
TGTGCCAGTAGCCCATCGCTGGTGGACAGAACCTCTCAGCCCCAGCATTTT
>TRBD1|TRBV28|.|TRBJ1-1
CASSRGQDTEAFF
TGTGCCAGCAGCAGGGGGCAGGACACTGAAGCTTTCTTT
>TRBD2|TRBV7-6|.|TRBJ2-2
CASSPTSVATGELFF
TGTGCCAGCAGCCCAACTAGCGTAGCCACCGGGGAGCTGTTTTTT